This TCR beta chain was obtained from a study of T cell changes during pregnancy in multiple sclerosis (dated by TCRdb to the late 2010s). Study-wide context: The study examined how the T cell repertoire changed over the course of pregnancy in women with multiple sclerosis.

The library was obtained by the immunoSEQ multiplex PCR assay. TCRdb's version of the immuneACCESS table is confined to in-frame rearrangements and falls short of the full clone set. An unresolved V gene accounts for under half of the shortfall where checked; the remainder is of unknown origin. A total of 35,000 to 45,000 clones appear in this sample, nearly 90% of them only once. Around 3.9% of the sample comes from the top ten. V is trimmed back by 0 bases and J by 6 bases, and the junction contains 4 bases that no gene match accounts for. Counted from cysteine to phenylalanine, this CDR3 has 16 amino acids. CDR3 DNA is the only sequence kept; it has 48 bases, read in frame from the first base. The CDR1 and CDR2 encoded by the germline V gene are MRHNA and SNTAGT. Of note for this clone: What antigen it recognizes has not been identified. There are no base qualities to consult, and no much larger clone falls within one base.

The source of this sequence is a female donor with multiple sclerosis, enrolled in a pregnancy study. This specimen consisted of CD8+ T cells from peripheral blood mononuclear cells, obtained in the first trimester of pregnancy. The chain couples TRBV6-4 to TRBJ2-2; 10 middle bases align to TRBD1. The CDR3 reads as follows: CASSDSPGTGAGELFF. The DNA sequence reads TGTGCCAGCAGTGACTCGCCCGGGACAGGGGCCGGGGAGCTGTTTTTT.